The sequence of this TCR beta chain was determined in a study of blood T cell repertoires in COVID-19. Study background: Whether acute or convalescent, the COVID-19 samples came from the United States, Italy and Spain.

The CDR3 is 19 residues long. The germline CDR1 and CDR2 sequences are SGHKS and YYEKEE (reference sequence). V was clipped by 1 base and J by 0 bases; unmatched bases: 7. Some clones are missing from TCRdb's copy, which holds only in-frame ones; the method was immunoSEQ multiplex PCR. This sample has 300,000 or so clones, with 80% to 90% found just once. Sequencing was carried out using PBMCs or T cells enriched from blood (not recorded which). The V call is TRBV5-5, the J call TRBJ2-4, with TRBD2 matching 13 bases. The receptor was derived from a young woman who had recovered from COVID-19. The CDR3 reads CASSLLTSGRAKAKNIQYF. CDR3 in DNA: TGTGCCAGCAGCTTGCTTACTAGCGGGAGGGCTAAAGCCAAAAACATTCAGTACTTC.